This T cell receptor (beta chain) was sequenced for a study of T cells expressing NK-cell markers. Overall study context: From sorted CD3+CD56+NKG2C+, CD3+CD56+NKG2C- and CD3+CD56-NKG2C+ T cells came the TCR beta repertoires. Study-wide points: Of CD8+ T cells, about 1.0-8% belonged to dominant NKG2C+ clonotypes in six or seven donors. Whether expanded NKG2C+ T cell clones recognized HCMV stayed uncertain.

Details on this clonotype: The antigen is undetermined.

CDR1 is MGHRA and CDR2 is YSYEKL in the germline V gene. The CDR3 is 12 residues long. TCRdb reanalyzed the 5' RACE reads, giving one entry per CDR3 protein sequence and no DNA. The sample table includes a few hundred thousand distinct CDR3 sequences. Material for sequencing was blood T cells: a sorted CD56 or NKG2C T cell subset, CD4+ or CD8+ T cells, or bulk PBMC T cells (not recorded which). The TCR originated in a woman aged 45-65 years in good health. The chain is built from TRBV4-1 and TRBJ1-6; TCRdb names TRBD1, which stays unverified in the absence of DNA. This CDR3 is CASSPLGSPLHF.